This T cell receptor beta chain was captured in a study of identical twins. The study, taken as a whole, reports: Models predicted less out-of-frame TCR alpha sharing in monozygotic twins than was found. In cord blood, abundant beta clonotypes had fewer insertions; memory showed no trend. Beta out-of-frame sequences showed weaker excess twin sharing.

TCRdb fed the 5' RACE reads into MiXCR, producing one record per CDR3 protein. The sample holds about 720,000 distinct CDR3 sequences; 15% to 20% are singletons and the top ten take over 10%. This clonotype was counted a few times. No antigen is known for it. These data were likewise used in another study, on T cells expressing NK-cell markers. According to that study: Seven of the eight sequenced donors were HCMV-seropositive; one was seronegative.

The receptor was derived from a woman aged 18 to 35 in good health. The source material was PBMCs.

This CDR3 reads CASSLRLAGERSYEQYF. In nucleotides, the CDR3 is TGTGCCAGCAGTTTAAGGCTAGCGGGAGAGAGGTCCTACGAGCAGTACTTC. This chain links TRBV28 with TRBJ2-7; 10 nucleotides agree with TRBD2. The germline V gene has CDR1 MDHEN and CDR2 SYDVKM. The CDR3 is 17 amino acids. J lost 1 base, V lost 2 bases, and 8 bases had no gene match.